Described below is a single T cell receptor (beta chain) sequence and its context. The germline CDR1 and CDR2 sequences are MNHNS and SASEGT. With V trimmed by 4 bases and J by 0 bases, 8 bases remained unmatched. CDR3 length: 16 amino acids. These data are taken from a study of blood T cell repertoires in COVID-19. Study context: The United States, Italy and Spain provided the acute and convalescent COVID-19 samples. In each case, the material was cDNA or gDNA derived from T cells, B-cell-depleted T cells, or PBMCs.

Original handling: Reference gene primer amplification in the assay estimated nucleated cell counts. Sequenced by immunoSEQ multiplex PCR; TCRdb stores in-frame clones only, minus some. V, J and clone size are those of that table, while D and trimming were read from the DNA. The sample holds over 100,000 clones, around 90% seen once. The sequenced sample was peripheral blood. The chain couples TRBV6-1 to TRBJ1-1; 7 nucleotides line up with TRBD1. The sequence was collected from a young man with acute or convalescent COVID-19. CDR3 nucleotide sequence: TGTGCCAGCAGTGTGAGGACAGGACTCATGAACACTGAAGCTTTCTTT. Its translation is CASSVRTGLMNTEAFF.